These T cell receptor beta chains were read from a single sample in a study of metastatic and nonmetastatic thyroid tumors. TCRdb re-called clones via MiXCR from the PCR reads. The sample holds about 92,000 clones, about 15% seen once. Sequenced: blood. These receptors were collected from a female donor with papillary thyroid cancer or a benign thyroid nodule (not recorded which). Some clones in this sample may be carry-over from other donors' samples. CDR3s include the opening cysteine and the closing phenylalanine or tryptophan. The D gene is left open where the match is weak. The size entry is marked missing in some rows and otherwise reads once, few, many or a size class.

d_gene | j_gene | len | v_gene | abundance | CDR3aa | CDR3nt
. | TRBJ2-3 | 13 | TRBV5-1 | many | CASSLERLDTQYF | TGCGCCAGCAGCTTGGAGCGACTTGATACGCAGTATTTT
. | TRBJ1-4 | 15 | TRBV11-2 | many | CASSLRGGAVEKLFF | TGTGCCAGCAGCTTAAGGGGGGGAGCGGTTGAAAAACTGTTTTTT
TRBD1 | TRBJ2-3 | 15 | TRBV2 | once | CASSDDRGRTDTQYF | TGTGCCAGCAGTGACGACAGGGGGCGAACAGATACGCAGTATTTT
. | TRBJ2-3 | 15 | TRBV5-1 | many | CASSTQLLSTDTQYF | TGCGCCAGCAGCACTCAGTTACTTAGCACAGATACGCAGTATTTT
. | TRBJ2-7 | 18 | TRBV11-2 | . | CASSSGVRNSQGRNEQYF | TGTGCCAGCAGCTCAGGGGTGCGTAACTCGCAGGGGAGGAACGAGCAGTACTTC
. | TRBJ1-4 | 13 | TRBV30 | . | CAWNGTPNEKLFF | TGTGCCTGGAATGGGACACCGAATGAAAAACTGTTTTTT
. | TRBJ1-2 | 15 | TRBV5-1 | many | CASSLIGTGNNGYTF | TGCGCCAGCAGCTTGATTGGTACGGGCAACAATGGCTACACCTTC
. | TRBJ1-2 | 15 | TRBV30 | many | CAWSVLGEPNYGYTF | TGTGCCTGGAGTGTACTCGGGGAGCCTAACTATGGCTACACCTTC
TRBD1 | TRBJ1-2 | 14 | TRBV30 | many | CAWAVKGQGYGYTF | TGTGCCTGGGCGGTGAAGGGACAGGGCTATGGCTACACCTTC
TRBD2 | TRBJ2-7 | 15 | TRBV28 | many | CASSFSSGGGDEQYF | TGTGCCAGCAGTTTCTCCTCGGGGGGGGGTGACGAGCAGTACTTC
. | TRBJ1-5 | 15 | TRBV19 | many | CASSYRVDSNQPQHF | TGTGCCAGTAGCTACCGAGTAGATAGCAATCAGCCCCAGCATTTT
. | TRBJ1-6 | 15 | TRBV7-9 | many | CASSRETGFNSPLHF | TGTGCCAGCAGCCGGGAAACAGGGTTCAATTCACCCCTCCACTTT
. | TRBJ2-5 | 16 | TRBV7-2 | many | CASSLGPGPPRETQYF | TGTGCCAGCAGCTTGGGCCCGGGACCACCACGAGAGACCCAGTACTTC
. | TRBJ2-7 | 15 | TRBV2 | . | CASTPPLKGLYEQYF | TGTGCCAGCACCCCCCCGCTCAAGGGGCTCTACGAGCAGTACTTC
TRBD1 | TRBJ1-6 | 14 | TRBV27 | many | CASSFQGDNSPLHF | TGTGCCAGCAGTTTCCAGGGGGACAATTCACCCCTCCACTTT
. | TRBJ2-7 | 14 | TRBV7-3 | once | CASSLGHGPYDQYF | TGTGCCAGCAGCCTGGGACACGGGCCGTACGATCAGTACTTC
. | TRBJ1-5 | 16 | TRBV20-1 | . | CSASLPETYSNQPQHF | TGCAGTGCCTCCCTTCCGGAGACATATAGCAATCAGCCCCAGCATTTT
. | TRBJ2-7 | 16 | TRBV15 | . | CATSTQTFSSRYEQYF | TGTGCCACCAGCACACAAACGTTCTCCTCGCGCTACGAGCAGTACTTC
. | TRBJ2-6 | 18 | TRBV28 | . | CASRPRGLPLSGANALTF | TGTGCCAGCAGGCCCCGGGGACTTCCTCTCTCCGGTGCCAACGCCCTGACTTTC
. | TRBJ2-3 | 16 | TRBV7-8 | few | CASSLRYGGRTDTQYF | TGTGCCAGCAGCCTTCGGTATGGGGGGCGCACAGATACGCAGTATTTT
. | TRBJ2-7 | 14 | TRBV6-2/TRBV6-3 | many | CASSRDRGSYEQYF | TGTGCCAGCAGCCGCGACAGAGGGAGCTACGAGCAGTACTTC
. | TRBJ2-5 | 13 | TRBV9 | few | CASSGLSSETQYF | TGTGCCAGCAGCGGACTCTCATCCGAGACCCAGTACTTC
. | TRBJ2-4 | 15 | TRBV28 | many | CASSERLLAKNIQYF | TGTGCCAGCAGTGAACGACTACTAGCCAAAAACATTCAGTACTTC
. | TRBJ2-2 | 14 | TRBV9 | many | CASSVEGTTGELFF | TGTGCCAGCAGCGTAGAGGGAACCACCGGGGAGCTGTTTTTT
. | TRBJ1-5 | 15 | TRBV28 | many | CASTRRGVVSQPQHF | TGTGCCAGCACCCGAAGGGGGGTAGTAAGTCAGCCCCAGCATTTT
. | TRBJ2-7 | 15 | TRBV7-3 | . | CASSQEGGPVYEQYF | TGTGCCAGCAGCCAGGAGGGGGGGCCGGTCTACGAGCAGTACTTC